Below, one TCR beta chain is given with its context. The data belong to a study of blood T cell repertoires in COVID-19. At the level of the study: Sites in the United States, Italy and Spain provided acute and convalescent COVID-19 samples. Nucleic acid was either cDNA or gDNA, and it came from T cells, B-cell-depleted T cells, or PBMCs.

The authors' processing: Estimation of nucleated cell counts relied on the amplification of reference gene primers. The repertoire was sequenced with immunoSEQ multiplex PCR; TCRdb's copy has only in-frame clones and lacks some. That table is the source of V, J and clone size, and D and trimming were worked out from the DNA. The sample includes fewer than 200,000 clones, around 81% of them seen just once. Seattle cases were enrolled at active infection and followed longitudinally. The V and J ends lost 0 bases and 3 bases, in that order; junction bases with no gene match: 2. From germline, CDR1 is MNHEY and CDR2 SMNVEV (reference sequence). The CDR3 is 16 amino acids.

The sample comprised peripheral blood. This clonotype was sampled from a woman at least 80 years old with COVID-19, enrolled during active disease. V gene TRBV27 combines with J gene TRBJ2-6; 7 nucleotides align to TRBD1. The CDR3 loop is CASSLSGGGGANVLTF. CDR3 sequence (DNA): TGTGCCAGCAGTTTATCAGGGGGCGGTGGGGCCAACGTCCTGACTTTC.